This T cell receptor (beta chain) was retrieved from a study of identical twins. The study, taken as a whole, reports: Out-of-frame sharing of TCR alpha in monozygotic twins was underestimated by models. Beta out-of-frame sequences showed weaker excess sharing between twins. There was an excess of low generation probability in the out-of-frame alpha sequences that twins shared.

Donors uniformly comprised healthy Caucasians. At least ten counts were recorded for this clonotype. As yet, its antigen is unknown. TCRdb processed the 5' RACE reads anew with MiXCR; each CDR3 protein has one entry. The data contain under 1 million distinct CDR3 sequences, 9% to 15% of them singletons. This CDR3 comprises 14 residues. V was clipped by 4 bases and J by 8 bases; unmatched bases: 8. In addition, the sample was reused for a study of yellow fever vaccine responses in identical twins.

The chain recombines TRBV12-3 or TRBV12-4 with TRBJ1-2, with 9 bases lining up with TRBD1. The sequenced material came from PBMCs. This clonotype originated in a woman aged 18 to 35 in good health. DNA of the CDR3: TGTGCCAGCAGTTCGACAGGGGGGCTAGGGGGCTACACCTTC. It encodes CASSSTGGLGGYTF.